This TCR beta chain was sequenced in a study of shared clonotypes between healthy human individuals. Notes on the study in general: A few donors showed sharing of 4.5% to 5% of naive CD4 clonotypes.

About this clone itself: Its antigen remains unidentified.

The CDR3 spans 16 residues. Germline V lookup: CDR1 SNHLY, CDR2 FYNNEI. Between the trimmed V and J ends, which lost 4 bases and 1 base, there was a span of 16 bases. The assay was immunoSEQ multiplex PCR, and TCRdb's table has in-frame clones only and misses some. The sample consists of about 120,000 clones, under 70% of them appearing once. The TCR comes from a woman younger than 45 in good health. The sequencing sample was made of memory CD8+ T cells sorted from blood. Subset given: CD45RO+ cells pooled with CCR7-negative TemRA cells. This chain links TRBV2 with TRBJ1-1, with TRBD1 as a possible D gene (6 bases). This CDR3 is CASSVPGAGQNTEAFF. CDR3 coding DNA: TGTGCCAGCAGTGTCCCGGGGGCAGGCCAGAACACTGAAGCTTTCTTT.